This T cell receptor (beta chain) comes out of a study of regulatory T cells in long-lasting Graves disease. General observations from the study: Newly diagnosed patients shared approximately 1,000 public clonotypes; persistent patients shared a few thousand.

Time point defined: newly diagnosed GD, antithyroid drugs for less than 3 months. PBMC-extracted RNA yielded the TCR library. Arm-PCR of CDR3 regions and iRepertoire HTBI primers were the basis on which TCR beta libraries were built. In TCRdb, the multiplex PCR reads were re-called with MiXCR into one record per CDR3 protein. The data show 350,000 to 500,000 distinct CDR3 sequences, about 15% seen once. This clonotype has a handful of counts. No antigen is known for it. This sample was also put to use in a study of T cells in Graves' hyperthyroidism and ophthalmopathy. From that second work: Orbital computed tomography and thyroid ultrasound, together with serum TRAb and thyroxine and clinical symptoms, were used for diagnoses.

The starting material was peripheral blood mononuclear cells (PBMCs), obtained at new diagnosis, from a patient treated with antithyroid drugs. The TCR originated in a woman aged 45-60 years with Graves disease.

Here the CDR3 reads CASSQDWQGNTGELFF. The CDR3 DNA reads TGTGCCAGCAGCCAAGATTGGCAGGGGAACACCGGGGAGCTGTTTTTT. The chain carries TRBV3-1 and TRBJ2-2, with a possible D match to TRBD1 (5 bases). The germline V gene has CDR1 LGHDT and CDR2 YNNKEL (reference sequence). V dropped 0 bases and J dropped 1 base, with 9 bases sitting between them. The CDR3 is 16 residues long.